This T cell receptor (beta chain) was identified during a study of cytomegalovirus exposure and HLA in healthy donors. PCR was performed using 60 Vbeta and 13 Jbeta primers. Clones were read by immunoSEQ multiplex PCR, and TCRdb kept only the in-frame ones, dropping some. The data contain fewer than 100,000 clones, 79% of them singletons. The CDR3 sequence is 15 residues long. Germline CDR1 MNHEY, CDR2 SVGAGI. The V end was cut by 0 bases, the J end by 2 bases, with 5 bases between. The rearrangement uses TRBV6-5 and TRBJ2-6; D gene ambiguous. The TCR sequence derives from a woman aged 40 to 50 in good health and CMV-seronegative. Sequences were obtained from PBMCs. The CDR3: CASSYSRTGANVLTF. The CDR3 DNA is TGTGCCAGCAGTTACTCGAGGACTGGGGCCAACGTCCTGACTTTC.